The sequence of this T cell receptor beta chain was determined in a study of T cells after yellow fever vaccination. TCRdb processed the 5' RACE reads anew with MiXCR; each CDR3 protein has one entry. The sample includes 500,000 to 650,000 distinct CDR3 sequences, 10% to 15% of them seen just once. The sequence derives from a man aged 30-40 years who received the YFV17D yellow fever vaccine. This sample comprised PBMCs, obtained on the day of the yellow fever booster vaccination.

The CDR3 sequence: CASSPAVQGLSYEQYF. The CDR3 region has the DNA TGTGCCAGCAGCCCAGCGGTCCAGGGGCTCTCCTACGAGCAGTACTTC. V is TRBV7-9 and J is TRBJ2-7; D perhaps matches TRBD1 (6 bases). Trimming took 5 bases from V and 0 from J, leaving 17 bases between them. This CDR3 has 16 residues. CDR1 is SEHNR, CDR2 FQNEAQ, per germline (reference sequence).